These 9 T cell receptor beta chains were sequenced from one sample in a study of vaccination and CD4 T cells after COVID-19. Their antigen targets remain unknown. Sequence data for DNA of cultured CD4+ T cells were generated by the Oncomine TCR Beta short-read assay. TCRdb itself ran the PCR reads through MiXCR, one entry per CDR3 protein. This sample has approximately 23,000 distinct CDR3 sequences, with over 25% found just once. The treatment is: roughly 11-day PBMC culture with coronavirus spike peptide pools or control peptides (ViraFEST assay). The sample was cultured CD4+ T cells from blood. The receptors originated from a human donor with COVID-19.

This sequence joins TRBV11-2 and TRBJ2-1, with 11 bases aligning to TRBD2. V lost 5 bases to trimming and J lost 7 bases; unmatched junction nucleotides: 7. CDR1 SGHAT and CDR2 FQNNGV come from the germline V gene. This CDR3 is built from 15 residues. DNA of the CDR3: TGTGCCAGCAGCGCCCGACTAGCGGGGTCTAATGAGCAGTTCTTC. Translating gives CASSARLAGSNEQFF.

This clonotype has just a few counts. V usage is TRBV20-1 and J usage is TRBJ2-4, with D uncertain. The CDR3 is 13 amino acids. Per germline, CDR1 DFQATT and CDR2 SNEGSKA (reference sequence). Trimming pared 2 bases from V and 6 bases from J, leaving 11 bases between. DNA of the CDR3: TGCAGTGCTAGAAAAAACGAGGTAAACATTCAGTACTTC. Residues: CSARKNEVNIQYF.

The chain carries TRBV19 and TRBJ1-5; D call uncertain. Looked up from germline, CDR1 is LNHDA and CDR2 is SQIVND (reference sequence). This CDR3 region has 13 residues. V lost 8 bases to trimming and J lost 11 bases, with 19 bases between them. For the CDR3, the DNA is TGTGCCAGTCGATTTGAATCAGTTCGGACCCAGCATTTT. Encoded protein: CASRFESVRTQHF.

This chain connects TRBV28 to TRBJ2-4; unclear D gene. Germline values: CDR1 MDHEN, CDR2 SYDVKM. The CDR3 is 13 amino acids. V was cut by 2 bases and J by 8 bases, with 10 bases left in between. CDR3 sequence (DNA): TGTGCCAGCAGTTTAAGGCCCCTGGACATTCAGTACTTC. This gives the protein CASSLRPLDIQYF.

V gene TRBV18 combines with J gene TRBJ2-3; a weak D match, TRBD2 (7 bases). The CDR3 extends over 16 amino acids. Germline-derived CDR1 and CDR2 are KGHSH and LQKENI. V was pared by 3 bases and J by 3 bases, with 16 bases between. The CDR3: CASSPMIGGATDTQYF. The DNA for the CDR3 is TGTGCCAGCTCACCGATGATAGGGGGGGCGACAGATACGCAGTATTTT.

This clonotype appeared a few times. This rearrangement joins TRBV10-3 to TRBJ2-1; D is possibly TRBD1 (6 bases). The CDR3 runs to 13 residues. The germline CDR1 and CDR2 sequences are ENHRY and SYGVKD. The ends were cut back, 10 bases at V and 5 bases at J, with 15 bases in the middle. In nucleotides, the CDR3 is TGTGCCACCAGACAGGTTACGGACAATGAGCAGTTCTTC. Translating it yields CATRQVTDNEQFF.

Only a few counts were recorded for this clonotype. V usage is TRBV11-2 and J usage is TRBJ1-5, with 7 positions matching TRBD1. The CDR3 sequence is 15 residues long. The V gene's germline CDR1 is SGHAT and CDR2 FQNNGV. V gave up 2 bases and J gave up 6 bases; unmatched junction bases: 7. The CDR3 bases are TGTGCCAGCAGCTTAACAGGGGAGGCTCTTCAGCCCCAGCATTTT. This gives the protein CASSLTGEALQPQHF.

The rearrangement uses TRBV12-3 or TRBV12-4 and TRBJ1-2; 7 bases are shared with TRBD1. The V segment lost 7 bases and the J segment 7 bases; nucleotides outside the gene matches: 6. The CDR3 contains 12 residues. The CDR3 DNA reads as TGTGCCAGCAAGACAGGGTTCGCTGGCTACACCTTC. It yields the protein CASKTGFAGYTF.

The chain joins TRBV4-1 to TRBJ1-6; D unclear. Germline values: CDR1 MGHRA, CDR2 YSYEKL. CDR3 length: 15 residues. Trimming left V 4 bases short and J 13 bases short, with 20 bases between. The CDR3 sequence: CASSPMRGNTSPLHF. The CDR3 DNA reads TGCGCCAGCAGCCCAATGCGGGGAAATACTTCGCCCCTCCACTTT.